These T cell receptor beta chains were read from a single sample in a study of patients and donors after allogeneic stem cell transplantation. TCRdb re-called the RT-PCR reads through MiXCR, storing one row per CDR3 protein. The profile shows 800,000 to 1,000,000 distinct CDR3 sequences, over 15% of them singletons. Sequenced: blood, either unsorted or a sorted T cell fraction (not recorded which). The source of these receptors is a human donor who was either an allogeneic HSCT recipient or a stem cell or donor lymphocyte infusion donor (not recorded which). It is not recorded whose cells these are; they may come from a transplant donor. The CDR3 runs from the conserved cysteine through the conserved F or W. D genes are given only for firm matches. Clone size is not always given. Where it is, it says once, few, many or a class for expanded clones.

>TRBV2|-|-|TRBJ2-7
CASSEENGSSYEQYF
TGTGCCAGCAGTGAAGAGAACGGGAGCTCCTACGAGCAGTACTTC
>TRBV19|-|-|TRBJ1-2
CATLQRGEGYGYTF
TGTGCCACTTTACAGCGGGGTGAAGGCTATGGCTACACCTTC
>TRBV11-2|-|few|TRBJ1-1
CASSQEWMNTEAFF
TGTGCCAGCAGCCAGGAATGGATGAACACTGAAGCTTTCTTT
>TRBV15|TRBD2|-|TRBJ2-2
CATSSVAGAAGELFF
TGTGCCACCAGCAGCGTAGCGGGAGCGGCCGGGGAGCTGTTTTTT
>TRBV6-2/TRBV6-3|-|few|TRBJ2-7
CASSFGDTMTYEQYF
TGTGCCAGCAGTTTCGGGGACACAATGACCTACGAGCAGTACTTC
>TRBV7-6|-|-|TRBJ2-3
CASSLMTFGSTDTQYF
TGTGCCAGCAGCTTAATGACCTTCGGAAGCACAGATACGCAGTATTTT
>TRBV9|-|-|TRBJ2-5
CASSVDGDRETQYF
TGTGCCAGCAGCGTAGATGGGGATAGGGAGACCCAGTACTTC
>TRBV29-1|TRBD2|-|TRBJ2-3
CSGKPSGAITDTQYF
TGCAGCGGGAAGCCTAGCGGTGCCATTACAGATACGCAGTATTTT
>TRBV20-1|-|-|TRBJ1-2
CSASEGPRGYTF
TGCAGTGCTAGCGAGGGGCCTCGTGGCTACACCTTC
>TRBV2|TRBD1|few|TRBJ2-7
CASNPQGASYEQYF
TGTGCCAGCAACCCCCAGGGGGCATCCTACGAGCAGTACTTC
>TRBV20-1|-|-|TRBJ1-2
CSARGQGMKGYTF
TGCAGTGCTAGAGGGCAGGGGATGAAGGGCTACACCTTC
>TRBV6-6|-|many|TRBJ2-7
CASSYSTYEQYF
TGTGCCAGCAGTTACTCGACTTACGAGCAGTACTTC
>TRBV6-1|TRBD2|few|TRBJ2-1
CASIRAGTSGRNEQFF
TGTGCCAGCATTAGAGCCGGGACTAGCGGGAGGAATGAGCAGTTCTTC
>TRBV13|-|few|TRBJ2-5
CASTPGRTETQYF
TGTGCCAGCACTCCGGGACGTACAGAGACCCAGTACTTC
>TRBV20-1|-|few|TRBJ1-5
CSARRTDYSNQPQHF
TGCAGTGCTAGGCGGACAGACTATAGCAATCAGCCCCAGCATTTT
>TRBV3-1|-|few|TRBJ1-2
CASSQDGGRPHGYTF
TGTGCCAGCAGCCAAGATGGGGGGCGACCCCATGGCTACACCTTC
>TRBV7-2|-|once|TRBJ2-3
CAALGWGTDTQYF
TGTGCCGCTCTTGGGTGGGGCACAGATACGCAGTATTTT
>TRBV15|-|few|TRBJ2-5
CARTRQETQYF
TGTGCCAGGACTCGCCAAGAGACCCAGTACTTC
>TRBV6-5|-|-|TRBJ1-2
CASSSDRKLGGYTF
TGTGCCAGCAGTTCCGACCGCAAGCTGGGTGGCTACACCTTC
>TRBV5-1|TRBD2|-|TRBJ2-1
CASSLESGRGYNEQFF
TGCGCCAGCAGCTTGGAAAGCGGGAGAGGCTACAATGAGCAGTTCTTC
>TRBV4-1|-|-|TRBJ1-3
CASSQAPVRILDAGNTIYF
TGCGCCAGCAGCCAAGCCCCAGTGAGGATCCTCGACGCCGGAAACACCATATATTTT
>TRBV15|-|few|TRBJ2-5
CATSIGSGTQYF
TGTGCCACCAGCATTGGAAGTGGGACCCAGTACTTC
>TRBV15|-|-|TRBJ1-2
CATSRDSYNYGYTF
TGTGCCACCAGCAGAGATTCGTATAACTATGGCTACACCTTC
>TRBV12-3/TRBV12-4|TRBD1|-|TRBJ1-1
CASRVSGGGLNTEAFF
TGTGCCAGCAGAGTATCAGGGGGGGGGTTGAACACTGAAGCTTTCTTT
>TRBV20-1|-|-|TRBJ1-4
CSARDLQTNEKLFF
TGCAGTGCCCGGGACCTCCAAACTAATGAAAAACTGTTTTTT
>TRBV25-1|-|-|TRBJ1-1
CASRAGTQAFF
TGTGCCAGCAGGGCCGGGACACAAGCTTTCTTT
>TRBV9|-|many|TRBJ1-1
CASSADKGTLNTEAFF
TGTGCCAGCAGCGCCGACAAGGGGACGTTGAACACTGAAGCTTTCTTT
>TRBV7-2|-|-|TRBJ2-2
CASSLAGGKNTGELFF
TGTGCCAGCAGCTTAGCCGGAGGAAAGAACACCGGGGAGCTGTTTTTT
>TRBV4-3|-|-|TRBJ2-7
CASSQKLKGSYEQYF
TGCGCCAGCAGCCAAAAGCTAAAAGGGTCCTACGAGCAGTACTTC
>TRBV5-1|TRBD2|-|TRBJ2-7
CASTSGGPSDEQYF
TGCGCCAGCACTAGCGGGGGGCCGTCGGACGAGCAGTACTTC